This TCR beta chain was profiled in a study of T-cell reconstitution after alpha-beta-depleted transplantation in children. This clonotype was recorded many times. CDR1 is DFQATT and CDR2 is SNEGSKA in the germline V gene (reference sequence). The CDR3 loop spans 13 amino acids. Trimming cost V 4 bases and J 6 bases, with 10 bases left between them. For TCRbeta, the library was prepared with unique molecular identifiers. TCRdb used MiXCR to reprocess the PCR reads, holding one entry per CDR3 protein. This table holds roughly 200,000 distinct CDR3 sequences, 6.6% found once. Here the sequenced sample was PBMCs, taken before TCRalphabeta/CD19-depleted stem cell transplant. The chain uses TRBV20-1 and TRBJ1-6, with D possibly TRBD1 on 6 matching bases. The clonotype was recovered from a boy aged 2 to 10 with acute lymphoblastic leukemia, due to receive a stem cell transplant. CDR3 in amino acids: CSATYRANSPLHF. As DNA, the CDR3 is TGCAGTGCTACCTACAGGGCTAATTCACCCCTCCACTTT.